Presented here are 32 T cell receptor beta chains from one specimen sequenced in a study of T cells after yellow fever vaccination. MiXCR, run by TCRdb on the 5' RACE reads, gives a single entry per CDR3 protein. The sample contains a few hundred thousand distinct CDR3 sequences, about an eighth of which appear only once. The input for sequencing was CD4+ T cells sorted from PBMCs, taken 45 days after the yellow fever booster vaccination. All receptors come from a man aged 25 to 45 who received the YFV17D yellow fever vaccine.

Many counts were recorded for this clonotype. This chain uses TRBV20-1 with TRBJ1-1; D call uncertain. V was cut by 1 base and J by 0 bases, with 9 bases left in between. Germline V gene sequence: CDR1 DFQATT, CDR2 SNEGSKA (reference sequence). The CDR3 loop spans 14 amino acids. In DNA, the CDR3 is TGCAGTGCTAGAGTTCTCGGTGTGAACACTGAAGCTTTCTTT. This encodes CSARVLGVNTEAFF.

The gene calls are TRBV29-1 and TRBJ1-2; weak D call: TRBD1 (5 bases). Germline CDR1 SQVTM, CDR2 ANQGSEA. The CDR3 is made up of 14 amino acids. V lost 4 bases and J 6 bases, leaving 18 bases between the germline ends. In nucleotides, the CDR3 is TGCAGCGTTGGGGCCGGGACCCAGAGGGATGGCTACACCTTC. It translates to CSVGAGTQRDGYTF.

This clonotype was detected many times. This rearrangement joins TRBV29-1 to TRBJ2-5, with a possible D match to TRBD2 (6 bases). The CDR3 covers 12 residues. The V end lost 6 bases, the J end lost 5 bases, and 13 bases lay between the germline ends. Germline V gene data show CDR1 as SQVTM and CDR2 as ANQGSEA. The CDR3 loop is CSVGGGLETQYF. DNA of the CDR3: TGCAGCGTCGGGGGAGGTTTGGAGACCCAGTACTTC.

The chain combines TRBV5-1 with TRBJ1-6, with TRBD1 as a possible D gene (5 bases). Trimming removed 0 bases at V and 10 bases at J, with 14 bases between. The CDR3 is 15 residues long. Germline V CDR1 and CDR2: SGHRS, YFSETQ. The CDR3 DNA reads as TGCGCCAGCAGCTTGGAGGGGCAGTCGCACTCACCCCTCCACTTT. Translating it yields CASSLEGQSHSPLHF.

The chain joins TRBV12-5 to TRBJ1-5, with D perhaps matching TRBD1 (5 bases). Germline lookup yields CDR1 LGHNT and CDR2 FRNRAP. Trimming removed 0 bases from V and 5 bases from J, with 11 bases in between. This CDR3 region has 15 residues. The DNA for the CDR3 is TGTGCTAGTGGTTTGGTACGGGGGAGGGATCAGCCCCAGCATTTT. Amino acids: CASGLVRGRDQPQHF.

This clonotype turned up a few times. The chain links TRBV20-1 to TRBJ2-3; TRBD1 matches at 7 bases. Germline V CDR1 and CDR2: DFQATT, SNEGSKA (reference sequence). Trimming removed 1 base from V and 6 bases from J; junction bases left unmatched: 7. The CDR3 runs 14 residues. The CDR3 DNA sequence: TGCAGTGCTAGAGGACAGGGTTTTCTGGATACGCAGTATTTT. Protein product: CSARGQGFLDTQYF.

The sample holds a few counts of this clonotype. This sequence joins TRBV10-3 and TRBJ2-3; D gene uncertain. The CDR3 loop spans 16 amino acids. Trimming shortened V by 5 bases and J by 1 base, and 16 bases separated the two germline ends. Germline V gene lookup returns CDR1 ENHRY and CDR2 SYGVKD. CDR3 nucleotide sequence: TGTGCCATCAGTTTCGACCCGAAAGGTCGCACAGATACGCAGTATTTT. It yields the protein CAISFDPKGRTDTQYF.

In its sample, this clonotype was seen a few times. The chain joins TRBV2 to TRBJ2-1; no clear D gene. Germline values: CDR1 SNHLY, CDR2 FYNNEI. The CDR3 has 12 amino acids. The V end lost 4 bases, the J end lost 9 bases, and 10 bases lay between the germline ends. CDR3 in amino acids: CASSGFNREQFF. The CDR3 DNA sequence: TGTGCCAGCAGTGGCTTCAATCGTGAGCAGTTCTTC. Full variable domain (outside the CDR3, taken from reference TRBV2 and TRBJ2-1): EPEVTQTPSHQVTQMGQEVILRCVPISNHLYFYWYRQILGQKVEFLVSFYNNEISEKSEIFDDQFSVERPDGSNFTLKIRSTKLEDSAMYFCASSGFNREQFFGPGTRLTVL.

This clonotype was recorded a few times. The gene calls are TRBV20-1 and TRBJ2-4; 9 bases line up with TRBD2. This CDR3 is built from 14 residues. J was trimmed by 8 bases and V by 7 bases; bases with no gene match: 12. From germline, CDR1 is DFQATT and CDR2 SNEGSKA (reference sequence). The DNA of the CDR3 is TGCAGTGTTCCAGACAGGGCGGGGGGGGACATTCAGTACTTC. Amino acid sequence: CSVPDRAGGDIQYF.

A few counts support this clonotype. This chain uses TRBV7-9 with TRBJ2-4; D possibly corresponds to TRBD1 (6 bases). Germline V gene lookup returns CDR1 SEHNR and CDR2 FQNEAQ (reference sequence). This CDR3 contains 17 residues. Trimming removed 1 base from V and 0 bases from J, with 13 bases in between. In DNA, the CDR3 is TGTGCCAGCAGCTTAGGGAGGACAGAGCTAGCCAAAAACATTCAGTACTTC. Translation gives CASSLGRTELAKNIQYF.

This clonotype was detected only a few times. The rearrangement uses TRBV11-3 and TRBJ2-5; the D gene is possibly TRBD2 (6 bases). This CDR3 region has 15 residues. Trimming shortened V by 4 bases and J by 6 bases, and 18 bases separated the two germline ends. Per germline, CDR1 SGHNT and CDR2 YENEEA. Here the CDR3 reads CASSSSSGGTKTQYF. The DNA for the CDR3 is TGTGCCAGCAGCTCCTCATCGGGCGGGACGAAGACCCAGTACTTC.

This rearrangement joins TRBV20-1 to TRBJ2-1, with TRBD1 identical over 11 bases. V lost 3 bases and J lost 6; bases outside the gene matches: 4. CDR1 and CDR2 (germline): DFQATT, SNEGSKA (reference sequence). The CDR3 contains 14 residues. The CDR3 loop reads CSASGTGGFNEQFF. The CDR3 DNA reads TGCAGTGCTAGTGGGACAGGGGGTTTCAATGAGCAGTTCTTC.

This clonotype was counted only a few times. The chain couples TRBV15 to TRBJ2-3; D ambiguous. CDR1 is LNHNV, CDR2 YYDKDF, per germline (reference sequence). Trimming took off 0 bases at V and 9 bases at J, with 10 bases between the two ends. The length of the CDR3 is 13 residues. The CDR3 DNA is TGTGCCACCAGCAGAGAGTCAGACCTAACGCAGTATTTT. Translating gives CATSRESDLTQYF. The whole variable domain, filled in from reference TRBV15 and TRBJ2-3, reads DAMVIQNPRYQVTQFGKPVTLSCSQTLNHNVMYWYQQKSSQAPKLLFHYYDKDFNNEADTPDNFQSRRPNTSFCFLDIRSPGLGDTAMYLCATSRESDLTQYFGPGTRLTVL.

The V call is TRBV7-2, the J call TRBJ2-5; TRBD2 matches 8 bases. V shed 0 bases and J 2 bases; nucleotides not matched to a gene: 11. Germline V CDR1 and CDR2: SGHTA, FQGNSA. The CDR3 has 18 residues. CDR3 nucleotides: TGTGCCAGCAGCTTAGCGCGGCAAGCGGGAGTTTCACAAGAGACCCAGTACTTC. Translating gives CASSLARQAGVSQETQYF.

In its sample, this clonotype was seen a few times. The V call is TRBV7-2, the J call TRBJ1-2; perhaps TRBD1 as D (6 bases). This CDR3 has 15 amino acids. CDR1 and CDR2 (germline): SGHTA, FQGNSA. Trimming took 4 bases from V and 5 from J, leaving 17 bases between them. The chain's CDR3 is CASSSQPGQLYGYTF. The CDR3 coding sequence is TGTGCCAGCAGCTCTCAACCCGGACAGCTTTATGGCTACACCTTC.

In its sample, this clonotype was seen a few times. This chain connects TRBV7-6 to TRBJ1-4; tentative D call: TRBD1 (5 bases). The CDR3 has 16 residues. Trimming took 0 bases from V and 6 from J, leaving 14 bases between them. Germline V CDR1 and CDR2: SGHVS, FNYEAQ. DNA for the CDR3: TGTGCCAGCAGCTTAGCGCCCACAGGAGCCGATGAAAAACTGTTTTTT. Protein: CASSLAPTGADEKLFF.

The chain recombines TRBV18 with TRBJ2-1; tentative D call: TRBD2 (5 bases). The CDR3 totals 12 residues. The V and J ends lost 3 bases and 10 bases respectively, with 10 bases between them. CDR1 is KGHSH, CDR2 LQKENI, per germline. The CDR3 loop is CASSPREGEQFF. The DNA of the CDR3 is TGTGCCAGCTCACCCCGGGAAGGCGAGCAGTTCTTC.

Ten or more counts support this clonotype. This chain connects TRBV7-6 to TRBJ2-5, with D perhaps matching TRBD1 (6 bases). Germline V gene sequence: CDR1 SGHVS, CDR2 FNYEAQ. CDR3 size: 15 residues. V was shortened by 0 bases and J by 1 base, with 9 bases between the two germline ends. For the CDR3, the DNA is TGTGCCAGCAGCTTAGCGGCAGGGGTCCAAGAGACCCAGTACTTC. Translating it yields CASSLAAGVQETQYF.

In its sample, this clonotype was seen a few times. This chain joins TRBV5-1 and TRBJ2-7; 7 bases are a match to TRBD1. The V and J ends lost 5 bases and 4 bases, in that order; junction bases with no gene match: 9. Germline CDR1 SGHRS, CDR2 YFSETQ. The CDR3 loop spans 14 amino acids. CDR3 nucleotides: TGCGCCAGCAGTTTCCGAGGGGGCGCTTACGAGCAGTACTTC. Residues: CASSFRGGAYEQYF.

This clonotype has more than one count but fewer than ten. V is TRBV11-3 and J is TRBJ2-1; D possibly matches TRBD1 or TRBD2 (5 bases each). This CDR3 spans 17 amino acids. V was shortened by 2 bases and J by 4 bases, with 18 bases between the two germline ends. From germline, CDR1 is SGHNT and CDR2 YENEEA. In DNA form, the CDR3 reads TGTGCCAGCAGCTTAATGAGGGCCGATGGGGGATACAATGAGCAGTTCTTC. As protein: CASSLMRADGGYNEQFF.

This clonotype was recorded a few times. The chain uses TRBV4-1 and TRBJ2-1, with D tentatively TRBD2 (5 bases). The V end was cut by 1 base, the J end by 2 bases, with 9 bases between. The germline CDR1 and CDR2 sequences are MGHRA and YSYEKL. CDR3 length: 15 amino acids. As DNA, the CDR3 is TGCGCCAGCAGCCAAGGGACTTCGACCTACAATGAGCAGTTCTTC. It is translated as CASSQGTSTYNEQFF.

This chain joins TRBV5-4 and TRBJ2-2, with 8 nucleotides matching TRBD2. Unmatched junction bases numbered 2, after V lost 4 bases and J lost 0 bases. This CDR3 has 15 residues. Germline-derived CDR1 and CDR2 are SGHNT and YYREEE (reference sequence). CDR3 in DNA: TGTGCCAGCAGCGTAGCGGGAACGAACACCGGGGAGCTGTTTTTT. This sequence encodes CASSVAGTNTGELFF.

The genes are TRBV6-1 and TRBJ2-3, with 13 bases that match TRBD2. V trimming: 5 bases; J trimming: 4 bases; junction bases outside the gene matches: 9. Germline-derived CDR1 and CDR2 are MNHNS and SASEGT. This CDR3 has 17 residues. DNA of the CDR3: TGTGCCAGCAGTCCGCCGGGACTAGCGGGAAGTCCAGATACGCAGTATTTT. Amino acids: CASSPPGLAGSPDTQYF.

This clonotype showed up just a few times. The chain combines TRBV9 with TRBJ2-7; perhaps TRBD2 as D (6 bases). Per the germline V gene, CDR1 is SGDLS and CDR2 is YYNGEE. Trimming took off 3 bases at V and 5 bases at J, with 12 bases between the two ends. The CDR3 consists of 13 residues. CDR3: CASSGPGLDEQYF. In DNA form, the CDR3 reads TGTGCCAGCAGCGGACCGGGACTGGACGAGCAGTACTTC.

This clonotype was detected only once. The junction shows a germline mismatch at one end, possibly a read error. V is TRBV2 and J is TRBJ2-3; D is possibly TRBD1 (5 bases). Germline V CDR1 and CDR2: SNHLY, FYNNEI. The CDR3 has 18 amino acids. The CDR3 loop is CAISLTPGGGQSTDTQYF. For the CDR3, the DNA is TGTGCCATCAGTTTAACCCCCGGTGGTGGACAAAGCACAGATACGCAGTATTTT.

This clonotype showed up just a few times. This CDR3 reads CSASWRERETQYF. CDR3 DNA sequence: TGCAGTGCTAGCTGGCGGGAGCGAGAGACCCAGTACTTC. The chain has TRBV20-1 and TRBJ2-5, with 7 bases that match TRBD2. V shed 3 bases and J 4 bases; nucleotides not matched to a gene: 5. This CDR3 is 13 amino acids long. The V gene's germline CDR1 is DFQATT and CDR2 SNEGSKA (reference sequence).

At least ten counts were recorded for this clonotype. The genes are TRBV6-2 or TRBV6-3 and TRBJ2-3, with a tentative D call TRBD2 (6 bases). The CDR3 runs to 16 residues. The V end was cut by 6 bases, the J end by 0 bases, with 16 bases between. Per the germline V gene, CDR1 is MNHEY and CDR2 is SVGEGT. The CDR3 DNA reads as TGTGCCAGCAGCCAAGCCCCGGGACTCAGCACAGATACGCAGTATTTT. Translated: CASSQAPGLSTDTQYF.

In this sample, this clonotype turned up a few times. The J gene is TRBJ2-3, the V gene TRBV11-2; D not certain. CDR1 and CDR2 from the germline V gene are SGHAT and FQNNGV. This CDR3 comprises 15 residues. V gave up 5 bases and J gave up 4 bases, with 16 bases separating them. CDR3 sequence: CASSVSSVGADTQYF. The DNA of the CDR3 is TGTGCCAGCAGCGTTTCTAGTGTCGGCGCAGATACGCAGTATTTT.

This chain connects TRBV6-2 or TRBV6-3 to TRBJ1-1; D is ambiguous. V was shortened by 7 bases and J by 0 bases, with 9 bases between the two germline ends. Germline CDR1 MNHEY, CDR2 SVGEGT. This CDR3 spans 13 amino acids. The CDR3 DNA is TGTGCCAGCACCCGCAGCCTGAACACTGAAGCTTTCTTT. It specifies CASTRSLNTEAFF.

This clonotype was counted ten times or more. The chain links TRBV20-1 to TRBJ2-4; 7 positions agree with TRBD1. Losses at the gene ends were 2 bases for V and 5 bases for J; bases not matched to a gene: 9. The germline V gene has CDR1 DFQATT and CDR2 SNEGSKA (reference sequence). The CDR3 totals 15 residues. CDR3 DNA: TGCAGTGCTAGAAACTACAGGGGTGAGGAAAACATTCAGTACTTC. Protein: CSARNYRGEENIQYF.

The table lists this clonotype with a few counts. The chain is built from TRBV2 and TRBJ2-1, with TRBD2 matching 11 bases. The CDR3 has 14 residues. Germline V gene lookup returns CDR1 SNHLY and CDR2 FYNNEI. The V gene end was trimmed by 6 bases and the J gene end by 6 bases; junction bases not matched to a gene: 4. The CDR3 nucleotides read TGTGCCAGCAGGCGACTAGCGGGAAGCAATGAGCAGTTCTTC. Protein product: CASRRLAGSNEQFF.

The chain links TRBV5-1 to TRBJ2-7; 10 bases map to TRBD1. J lost 6 bases, V lost 4 bases, and 10 bases had no gene match. The length of the CDR3 is 15 residues. Germline V lookup: CDR1 SGHRS, CDR2 YFSETQ. The CDR3 loop reads CASSLRGTGESEQYF. The DNA of the CDR3 is TGCGCCAGCAGCCTGCGAGGGACAGGGGAATCCGAGCAGTACTTC.